This T cell receptor (beta chain) was sequenced for a study of T cells generated in artificial thymic organoids (dated by TCRdb to 2017 to 2019). Context from the whole study: In some experiments, thymic T cells were further FACS-purified to deplete CD4 immature single positive or double positive precursors. The study compared the TCR alpha and beta CDR3 repertoires of CD8 single positive T cells derived from in vitro artificial thymic organoids against those of naive CD8 T cells from thymus and peripheral blood. The repertoire sequencing data shown were described as representative of three independent experiments.

In this sample, this clonotype turned up a few times. The specificity of this receptor is unknown. No much larger clone is present one base from it, and per-base qualities are unavailable. Separate semi-nested PCR amplifications were run for the TCRalpha and TCRbeta libraries, using Advantage 2 and reverse primers located in the TRAC or TRBC constant regions. Between about 3 and 500 ng of total RNA was used as input for first-strand cDNA synthesis. TCR cDNA libraries were made by 5'-RACE with the SMARTer PCR cDNA Synthesis kit, using a poly-dT primer for first-strand synthesis. Sample-specific 5-nucleotide barcodes were carried by the semi-nested constant-region reverse primers, and the resulting products were cleaned using the Zymo DNA Clean and Concentrator-5 kit. Pools of up to ten barcoded samples were ligated to Illumina adaptors and sequenced on an Illumina MiSeq as 2 x 150 bp paired-end reads. Per the authors' processing: After demultiplexing, reads were aligned using BLAT against a custom library built from IMGT containing every combination of human TRAV, TRAJ, TRBV, TRBD and TRBJ. The best BLAT hits were picked using pslCDnaFilter (-maxAligns=1, -ignoreIntrons), and custom Perl scripts were used to calculate clonotype frequencies. TCRdb reprocessed the public reads (quality trimming at Q25 with fastp, clone calling with MiXCR) and kept in-frame beta chains. CDR3 protein sequences are deduplicated, and each keeps its most common genes and DNA. TCRdb, not the original authors, processed these V and J calls. Here the sample has 7,000 to 10,000 distinct CDR3 sequences; around 20% occur a single time. The ten largest clones take up more than 1.4% of the sample.

Enrichment of primary CD8+ T cells was done with magnetic beads from the Miltenyi CD8+ T cell Isolation Kit. Prior to RNA extraction, CD3+TCRalphabeta+CD8 single positive T cells from organoids and thymus were isolated by FACS sorting. For each sample, total RNA was purified from approximately 40,000 to 200,000 sorted cells using the RNeasy Micro kit, and RNA quality was assessed on an Agilent RNA 6000 Nano chip. Thymic fragments were dissected, disrupted by pipetting and filtered through a 70 um strainer so that thymocytes were released. The study at large found these results: Physiological TCR clonotype diversity, comparable to that of thymic and blood naive CD8 T cells, was observed in organoid-derived CD8 single positive T cells.

The CDR3 measures 13 amino acids from cysteine to phenylalanine. The sequence is cut down to CDR3 DNA, 39 bases in frame from base 1. V is pruned by 10 bases and J by 6 bases, leaving 12 bases of the junction without a gene match. The origin of this receptor is a human donor who gave cord blood stem cells for thymic organoid culture, a cardiac surgery patient who gave postnatal thymus, or a blood donor (not recorded which). The sequence links TRBV12-3 or TRBV12-4 to TRBJ2-7; 7 nucleotides in the junction match TRBD1. The sequenced material came from naive CD8+ T cells from the thymus. The cell subset or site label, read with the paper, signifies: CD3+TCRalphabeta+CD8SP T cells; for blood, CD45RO-CCR7+ naive CD8+ T cells. DNA sequence: TGTGCCATCAGACAGGGCCCAAAGAGCGAGCAGTACTTC. Protein translation: CAIRQGPKSEQYF.